Each of the 20 T cell receptor beta chains below was sequenced from the same sample in a study of read filtering for tumor transcriptome and immune sequencing. This library used approximately 390 ng RNA and molecular barcoded adaptors spanning alpha/delta and beta/gamma chains. Each CDR3 protein gets one entry after TCRdb re-called the reads with MiXCR. The sample holds 30,000 to 35,000 distinct CDR3 sequences; around a sixth are singletons and the top ten take around 16%. Sequencing was carried out using a population of CD138-negative cells sorted from bone marrow. The receptors shown here come from a donor at least 40 years old with multiple myeloma.

Comment on this clonotype: At one boundary the junction diverges from the germline segment, which might be a read error. The chain is built from TRBV19 and TRBJ2-1; D is unresolved. The CDR3 runs 16 residues. The germline V gene encodes CDR1 LNHDA and CDR2 SQIVND (reference sequence). The CDR3 sequence: CTSSQYVDPYYNEQFF. Here the CDR3 DNA reads TGTACCAGTAGCCAATACGTCGATCCCTATTACAATGAGCAGTTCTTC.

This clonotype showed up many times. The J gene is TRBJ2-1, the V gene TRBV5-1, with a weak D call TRBD1 (5 bases). Germline assignment: CDR1 SGHRS and CDR2 YFSETQ. The V gene lost 4 bases and the J gene lost 0 bases, with 11 bases spanning the gap. The CDR3 covers 15 residues. Here the CDR3 reads CASSGWTNSYNEQFF. DNA for the CDR3: TGCGCCAGCAGCGGATGGACAAACTCCTACAATGAGCAGTTCTTC.

This clonotype was seen ten or more times. V is TRBV7-3 and J is TRBJ1-1; no firm D call. V lost 5 bases and J lost 4, with 14 bases in between. This CDR3 region has 14 residues. The germline V gene encodes CDR1 SGHTA and CDR2 FQGTGA. The DNA for the CDR3 is TGTGCCAGCAGCACCCACACGGAGAGCACTGAAGCTTTCTTT. Protein: CASSTHTESTEAFF.

Many counts were recorded for this clonotype. The rearrangement uses TRBV24-1 and TRBJ2-5; 9 bases map to TRBD1. J was trimmed by 5 bases and V by 4 bases; bases with no gene match: 13. Germline V CDR1 and CDR2: KGHDR, SFDVKD. The CDR3 spans 17 residues. The DNA of the CDR3 is TGTGCCACCAGTGACGCCCCAGCTACAGGGGGCATCGAGACCCAGTACTTC. This sequence encodes CATSDAPATGGIETQYF.

About this clonotype itself: A read error is possible here, since a much larger clone lies one base away. The chain uses TRBV2 and TRBJ1-4, with D possibly TRBD1 on 5 matching bases. Germline values: CDR1 SNHLY, CDR2 FYNNEI. The CDR3 loop spans 14 amino acids. Trimming removed 5 bases from V and 3 bases from J, with 10 bases in between. For the CDR3, the DNA is TGTGCCAGCAGTACGACAGCATCTAATGAAAAACTGTTTTTT. It codes for CASSTTASNEKLFF.

This chain connects TRBV11-2 to TRBJ2-5; 9 bases align to TRBD2. CDR1 and CDR2 from the germline V gene are SGHAT and FQNNGV. CDR3 length: 15 amino acids. V shed 6 bases and J 0 bases; nucleotides not matched to a gene: 5. CDR3 in amino acids: CASSWLAGNQETQYF. For the CDR3, the DNA is TGTGCCAGCAGTTGGCTAGCGGGGAACCAAGAGACCCAGTACTTC.

This clonotype was detected ten times or more. The chain couples TRBV20-1 to TRBJ2-5, with D perhaps TRBD1 or TRBD2 (5 bases each). CDR1 is DFQATT and CDR2 is SNEGSKA in the germline V gene (reference sequence). The CDR3 has 12 residues. V lost 4 bases and J 4 bases, leaving 10 bases between the germline ends. In DNA, the CDR3 is TGCAGTGCTACAGGGACGAGAGAGACCCAGTACTTC. Amino acids: CSATGTRETQYF.

This clonotype was counted many times. One end of the junction varies from germline; a read error may be responsible. The genes are TRBV29-1 and TRBJ1-3; no clear D. This CDR3 is built from 13 residues. Germline V lookup: CDR1 SQVTM, CDR2 ANQGSEA. The CDR3 DNA reads as TGCAGCGTCGACCCGGGCTCTGGAAACACCATACATTTT. Residues: CSVDPGSGNTIHF.

As to this clonotype: A read error is likely here: a far larger clone is one base away. The CDR3: CASSSGPGVETRYF. DNA of the CDR3: TGTGCCAGCAGTTCTGGGCCAGGGGTTGAGACCCGGTACTTC. The chain uses TRBV6-6 and TRBJ2-5; TRBD1 is a possible D gene (6 bases). Looked up from germline, CDR1 is MNHNY and CDR2 is SVGAGI (reference sequence). The CDR3 has 14 residues.

Many counts were recorded for this clonotype. The genes are TRBV5-4 and TRBJ1-1; 9 bases fit TRBD1. Per the germline V gene, CDR1 is SGHNT and CDR2 is YYREEE (reference sequence). V lost 4 bases, J lost 5 bases, and 9 bases stayed unmatched. The CDR3 contains 15 residues. The CDR3 protein is CASSLPGQGHTEAFF. The CDR3 DNA is TGTGCCAGCAGCCTCCCGGGACAGGGTCATACTGAAGCTTTCTTT.

This clonotype has a count of ten or more. The chain combines TRBV3-1 with TRBJ1-6, with a tentative D call TRBD1 (5 bases). The length of the CDR3 is 12 residues. From germline, CDR1 is LGHDT and CDR2 YNNKEL (reference sequence). The V gene lost 10 bases and the J gene lost 6 bases, with 10 bases spanning the gap. This CDR3 reads CATRDLNSPLHF. CDR3 DNA sequence: TGTGCCACCCGGGACCTTAATTCACCCCTCCACTTT.

In the case of this clonotype: This sequence may be a read error, since a much larger clone differs from it by one base. V is TRBV5-1 and J is TRBJ1-2; possible D gene TRBD1, 6 bases. The CDR3 runs 14 residues. Germline V lookup: CDR1 SGHRS, CDR2 YFSETQ. The CDR3 protein is CAGSLEPRGYGYTF. DNA for the CDR3: TGCGCCGGCAGCTTGGAACCCAGGGGCTATGGCTACACCTTC.

This clonotype was seen only a few times. This may come from a read error, since a much larger clone is one base off. CDR3 sequence: CASRAPMNTGAFF. CDR3 nucleotides: TGTGCCAGCAGGGCACCAATGAACACTGGAGCTTTCTTT. The V call is TRBV6-5, the J call TRBJ1-1; D is ambiguous. The CDR3 covers 13 residues. Germline V gives CDR1 MNHEY, CDR2 SVGAGI.

In this sample, this clonotype turned up many times. The V call is TRBV10-2, the J call TRBJ2-3; D may be TRBD1 (5 bases). Trimming pared 5 bases from V and 1 base from J, leaving 16 bases between. In germline, CDR1 is WSHSY, CDR2 SAAADI. The CDR3 has 16 amino acids. The CDR3, as DNA: TGCGCCAGCAGTCCAGGGAAGTGGGGTCGCACAGATACGCAGTATTTT. Residues: CASSPGKWGRTDTQYF.

This clonotype was counted at least ten times. CDR3 protein: CASSPTPPQETQYF. The CDR3 nucleotides are TGCGCCAGCAGCCCAACCCCTCCCCAAGAGACCCAGTACTTC. This sequence joins TRBV5-1 and TRBJ2-5, with D hard to call. There are 14 residues in the CDR3. The germline V and J ends were trimmed by 4 bases and 1 base, with 11 bases remaining between them. The germline V gene has CDR1 SGHRS and CDR2 YFSETQ.

This clonotype was counted a single time. Since no conserved phenylalanine or tryptophan closes the CDR3, a read error is the likely cause. The chain couples TRBV2 to TRBJ2-3; 14 bases line up with TRBD2. The CDR3 is made up of 15 amino acids. Germline assignment: CDR1 SNHLY and CDR2 FYNNEI. The CDR3 DNA follows: TGTGCCAGCAGGGGGACTAGCGGGAGATCGGATACACAGTATTCT. Translating gives CASRGTSGRSDTQYS.

The table lists this clonotype with many counts. At one end, the junction sequence differs from germline, possibly due to a read error. The rearrangement links TRBV20-1 to TRBJ2-5, with D perhaps TRBD1 or TRBD2 (5 bases each). The length of the CDR3 is 18 residues. Germline V gene sequence: CDR1 DFQATT, CDR2 SNEGSKA (reference sequence). The DNA for the CDR3 is TGCAGTGCTAGAGGGGTTTGGGTATACGGGAAGAAAGGGGAGAGCCAGTACTTC. Amino acids: CSARGVWVYGKKGESQYF.

This clonotype was seen at least ten times. The chain combines TRBV7-9 with TRBJ1-1, with no clear D. Germline CDR1 reads SEHNR; CDR2 reads FQNEAQ (reference sequence). The CDR3 runs to 14 residues. Between the trimmed V and J ends, which lost 2 bases and 1 base, there was a span of 8 bases. The CDR3 protein is CASSLNWGNTEAFF. CDR3 nucleotide sequence: TGTGCCAGCAGCTTAAATTGGGGGAACACTGAAGCTTTCTTT.

Turning to this clonotype: Since a much larger clone is just one base distant, this may be a read error. The CDR3 DNA reads as TGTGCCACCAGTGATCTCCGGGGGTCCTACAATGAGCAGTTCTTC. Amino acids: CATSDLRGSYNEQFF. The chain couples TRBV24-1 to TRBJ2-1, with D perhaps TRBD2 (6 bases). Germline assignment: CDR1 KGHDR and CDR2 SFDVKD. This CDR3 has 15 amino acids. The V end lost 3 bases, the J end lost 1 base, and 9 bases lay between the germline ends.

In its sample, this clonotype is medium-sized. The V and J genes are TRBV6-2 or TRBV6-3 and TRBJ2-1; D might be TRBD1 (5 bases). The germline gives CDR1 MNHEY, CDR2 SVGEGT. The CDR3 is 8 amino acids. Trimming took 6 bases from V and 16 from J, leaving 7 bases between them. The CDR3 spells CASSRDFF. The CDR3 region has the DNA TGTGCCAGCAGCAGGGATTTCTTC.